The sequence of this TCR beta chain was determined in a study of long-term antiretroviral therapy in people with HIV. Details on this clone: Its antigen is undetermined.

In each sample, roughly 1-10 million cryopreserved PBMC were present before DNA extraction. Study-level results: Dating from about 2004 to 2017, the blood was possibly obtained under older ART regimens. HIV repertoires covered narrower CDR3 length ranges than controls did. Post-ART, diversity grew, though it stayed under transplant donor control levels.

At the survey level, the v3.0 immunoSEQ assay was run. Clones were sequenced by immunoSEQ multiplex PCR, and TCRdb holds only the in-frame ones, with some missing. The sample contains about 20,000 clones, less than 95% of which appear only once. V lost 0 bases and J lost 6; bases outside the gene matches: 4. This CDR3 spans 14 amino acids. Germline lookup yields CDR1 SGHRS and CDR2 YFSETQ. The specimen was unsorted PBMCs, collected 4.4 years before starting antiretroviral therapy. The V gene is TRBV5-1, the J gene TRBJ1-1; 8 bases line up with TRBD1. The TCR originated in a woman aged 25 to 45 with HIV. In DNA, the CDR3 is TGCGCCAGCAGCTTGGAAGACAGGGGCGCTGAAGCTTTCTTT. Translation gives CASSLEDRGAEAFF.